This is a list of T cell receptor beta chains from one sample in a study of blood T cells in healthy people across ages. TCRdb ran MiXCR on the 5' RACE reads and lists one entry per CDR3 protein. This table holds over 750,000 distinct CDR3 sequences, just under 25% found once. These data were likewise used in another study, on T cells of mothers and their children.

Sequenced material: blood. The receptors were sampled from a boy between 10 and 17 years old in good health. Each CDR3 is given with its conserved first and last residue. The D gene is left open where the match is weak. Rows give clone size only sometimes, using once, few, many, or a class for an expanded clone.

TRBJ1-3	few	TRBV7-2	TRBD1	CASSLGGQASGNTIYF	TGTGCCAGCAGCTTGGGGGGACAGGCCTCTGGAAACACCATATATTTT
TRBJ2-5	NA	TRBV10-3	TRBD2	CAISGLAEETQYF	TGTGCCATCAGTGGACTAGCCGAAGAGACCCAGTACTTC
TRBJ2-1	NA	TRBV29-1	NA	CSVGLYNNEQFF	TGCAGCGTTGGGCTCTATAACAATGAGCAGTTCTTC
TRBJ2-7	NA	TRBV4-3	NA	CASSQGRTGNYEQYF	TGCGCCAGCAGCCAAGGTCGCACGGGCAACTACGAGCAGTACTTC
TRBJ2-5	NA	TRBV25-1	NA	CASSEYSGHRLETQYF	TGTGCCAGCAGTGAATATAGCGGACACCGTTTGGAGACCCAGTACTTC
TRBJ2-1	few	TRBV29-1	NA	CSVLAGAYNEQFF	TGCAGCGTCTTAGCAGGGGCCTACAATGAGCAGTTCTTC
TRBJ2-3	few	TRBV20-1	TRBD2	CSARDSGRIVTDTQYF	TGCAGTGCTAGAGATAGCGGGAGGATCGTCACAGATACGCAGTATTTT
TRBJ2-7	NA	TRBV4-2	TRBD2	CASSQSWAGGSYEQYF	TGTGCCAGCAGCCAGAGCTGGGCGGGGGGATCCTACGAGCAGTACTTC
TRBJ1-4	few	TRBV29-1	NA	CSVEEEGYGGKLFF	TGCAGCGTTGAAGAGGAGGGGTACGGCGGAAAACTGTTTTTT
TRBJ2-5	few	TRBV2	TRBD1	CASSEWTGGLETQYF	TGTGCCAGCAGTGAATGGACAGGGGGCTTAGAGACCCAGTACTTC
TRBJ2-7	few	TRBV28	TRBD2	CASSSLAGEYYEQYF	TGTGCCAGCAGTTCCCTAGCGGGAGAGTACTACGAGCAGTACTTC
TRBJ2-1	few	TRBV11-3	NA	CASSFTLRNEQFF	TGTGCCAGCAGCTTCACCTTGCGGAATGAGCAGTTCTTC
TRBJ1-4	few	TRBV20-1	NA	CSARVDGGWEKLFF	TGCAGTGCTAGAGTTGATGGGGGCTGGGAAAAACTGTTTTTT
TRBJ2-1	few	TRBV7-2	NA	CASSLDVNSYNEQFF	TGTGCCAGCAGCTTAGATGTGAACTCCTACAATGAGCAGTTCTTC
TRBJ1-2	few	TRBV7-9	TRBD1	CASSLGRTGQDGYTF	TGTGCCAGCAGCTTAGGCCGGACAGGTCAGGATGGCTACACCTTC
TRBJ2-4	NA	TRBV3-1	TRBD1	CASSQSPQGAKNIQYF	TGTGCCAGCAGCCAGAGTCCACAGGGGGCCAAAAACATTCAGTACTTC
TRBJ2-3	few	TRBV3-1	NA	CASSRDSVTDTQYF	TGTGCCAGCAGCCGGGACTCTGTAACAGATACGCAGTATTTT
TRBJ2-1	NA	TRBV6-2/TRBV6-3	NA	CASSYSDSSYNEQFF	TGTGCCAGCAGTTACTCGGACAGTTCCTACAATGAGCAGTTCTTC
TRBJ1-2	NA	TRBV7-9	NA	CASSSGGLEGYTF	TGTGCCAGCAGCTCCGGGGGGCTGGAAGGCTACACCTTC
TRBJ2-5	few	TRBV4-1	NA	CASAKGDWLYF	TGCGCCAGCGCCAAGGGGGATTGGCTGTACTTC
TRBJ1-1	NA	TRBV13	NA	CASSLRRLSVNTEAFF	TGTGCCAGCAGCTTAAGGCGACTCTCAGTGAACACTGAAGCTTTCTTT
TRBJ2-1	few	TRBV28	TRBD1	CASSREGTGPYNEQFF	TGTGCCAGCAGTCGAGAAGGGACAGGGCCCTACAATGAGCAGTTCTTC
TRBJ2-7	NA	TRBV28	NA	CASGLSLEPYEQYF	TGTGCCAGCGGTTTATCACTCGAGCCCTACGAGCAGTACTTC
TRBJ1-4	NA	TRBV12-3/TRBV12-4	NA	CASSFSAVTNEKLFF	TGTGCCAGCAGTTTCTCGGCGGTTACTAATGAAAAACTGTTTTTT
TRBJ2-7	few	TRBV24-1	TRBD2	CATSDTSGFAYEQYF	TGTGCCACCAGTGATACTAGCGGGTTTGCCTACGAGCAGTACTTC
TRBJ1-1	NA	TRBV7-9	NA	CASSLGVVGTEAFF	TGTGCCAGCAGCTTAGGTGTTGTGGGCACTGAAGCTTTCTTT
TRBJ2-7	NA	TRBV2	NA	CASSGRGTLNEQYF	TGTGCCAGCAGTGGACGCGGGACTCTCAACGAGCAGTACTTC
TRBJ2-5	once	TRBV7-9	NA	CASGNRDYQETQYF	TGTGCCAGTGGGAACCGGGACTACCAAGAGACCCAGTACTTC
TRBJ2-7	NA	TRBV10-3	TRBD2	CAISESVLAERSYEQYF	TGTGCCATCAGTGAGTCAGTACTAGCGGAAAGATCCTACGAGCAGTACTTC
TRBJ2-3	NA	TRBV7-3	TRBD2	CASSLYGGGTDTQYF	TGTGCCAGCAGCTTATACGGGGGAGGGACAGATACGCAGTATTTT
TRBJ2-1	NA	TRBV7-8	NA	CASSLDVAPYNEQFF	TGTGCCAGCAGCTTAGACGTAGCGCCCTACAATGAGCAGTTCTTC
TRBJ2-1	few	TRBV5-1	TRBD1	CASSGTAIHNEQFF	TGCGCCAGCAGCGGGACAGCTATACACAATGAGCAGTTCTTC
TRBJ2-3	few	TRBV29-1	TRBD2	CSVAPSGGRGDTQYF	TGCAGCGTTGCCCCTAGCGGGGGCAGGGGAGATACGCAGTATTTT
TRBJ2-5	once	TRBV28	NA	CASSLAGAGGEETQYF	TGTGCCAGCAGTTTAGCCGGGGCCGGGGGAGAAGAGACCCAGTACTTC